This T cell receptor beta chain appears in the sequencing data of a study of PD-L1 blockade in urothelial cancer. Findings of the study overall: Greater 3-week expansion of tumor-associated blood clones was recorded for durable-benefit patients.

Deletions cut 6 bases from V and 5 bases from J, with 13 bases between. The CDR3 consists of 14 residues. The germline CDR1 and CDR2 sequences are MDHEN and SYDVKM. Time point reported: peripheral blood 6 weeks after treatment start. TCRdb's copy holds only in-frame clones and misses some; the assay was immunoSEQ multiplex PCR. This sample yields 120,000 or so clones, of which 86% are seen a single time; 2.4% belongs to the top ten. As concerns this clone: The antigen remains unidentified.

The receptor comes from a man aged 50 to 60 with urothelial cancer. Sample: PBMCs, taken around atezolizumab (anti-PD-L1) treatment. This sequence joins TRBV28 and TRBJ1-4; maybe TRBD1 (5 bases). The CDR3 reads CASSHGTRNEKLFF. The DNA of the CDR3 is TGTGCCAGCAGCCACGGGACTCGGAATGAAAAACTGTTTTTT.